The source of this T cell receptor (beta chain) is a study of blood T cells in healthy people across ages. Germline V gene sequence: CDR1 SGDLS, CDR2 YYNGEE. Trimming took 0 bases from V and 5 from J, leaving 12 bases between them. The CDR3 is 15 residues long. With a J-beta primer mix and a sample-barcoded 5' primer, a second PCR ran roughly 6 to 11 cycles. Each CDR3 protein gets one entry after TCRdb re-called the 5' RACE reads with MiXCR. The table includes about 680,000 distinct CDR3 sequences, around 45% detected once. Caucasian, healthy and from Russia, the donors were aged between 6 and 90. Source material: blood. The source of this sequence is a woman aged 55-69 years in good health. The chain employs TRBV9 and TRBJ2-1; unclear D gene. This chain's CDR3 is CASSVEVSQHNEQFF. In DNA, the CDR3 is TGTGCCAGCAGCGTAGAAGTGTCCCAACACAATGAGCAGTTCTTC.